The following is a TCR beta chain sequence with its context. The target antigen is unknown. Trimming took off 8 bases at V and 0 bases at J, with 20 bases between the two ends. The CDR3 covers 15 residues. Germline V lookup: CDR1 GTSNPN, CDR2 SVGIG (reference sequence). Peripheral blood, 7.5 to 10 milliliters per participant, was collected. The data stem from a study of type 1 and type 2 diabetes patients. Study as a whole: Donors were type 1 diabetes, type 2 diabetes, or nondiabetic controls. General study findings and limits: Groups were not age- or gender-matched, which may bias interpretation.

PCR was run on genomic DNA. The TCR beta CDR3 region was amplified using 30 forward and 13 reverse primers. MiXCR, applied by TCRdb to the multiplex PCR reads, yields one record per CDR3 protein. The sample lists fewer than 350,000 distinct CDR3 sequences; 40% to 50% were seen once. The sequenced material came from peripheral blood mononuclear cells (PBMCs). This receptor was identified in a young man with type 2 diabetes. The rearrangement joins TRBV30 to TRBJ2-7, with D possibly TRBD1 on 5 matching bases. CDR3 loop: CASSMVGPSSYEQYF. The CDR3 coding sequence is TGTGCCAGTAGTATGGTGGGGCCAAGCTCCTACGAGCAGTACTTC.